This TCR beta chain originates from a study of cytomegalovirus exposure and HLA in healthy donors. CDR3 length: 13 amino acids. The germline gives CDR1 KGHSH, CDR2 LQKENI. Trimming shortened V by 6 bases and J by 3 bases, and 9 bases separated the two germline ends. Among the roughly 110 subjects of the validation cohort, separate from the approximately 660-subject first cohort, were the donors. Data came from immunoSEQ multiplex PCR; TCRdb stores just in-frame clones and leaves some out. The sample lists about 160,000 clones, around 96% occurring once. Sequencing was carried out using PBMCs. The chain combines TRBV18 with TRBJ2-1; D is perhaps TRBD2 (5 bases). The TCR comes from a woman younger than 35 in good health and CMV-seronegative. The CDR3 loop is CASSEGLYNEQFF. The CDR3 coding sequence is TGTGCCAGCTCTGAGGGCCTCTACAATGAGCAGTTCTTC.